Each of the 10 T cell receptor beta chains below was sequenced from the same sample in a study of radiotherapy plus CTLA-4 blockade in lung cancer. Libraries were prepared by immunoSEQ multiplex PCR; TCRdb keeps only in-frame clonotypes and omits some of them. Of tens of thousands of clones listed, less than 80% were seen once; the top ten hold around 17%. The source material was peripheral blood, sampled from a patient treated with radiotherapy plus ipilimumab. Receptors originate from a human donor with non-small cell lung cancer who had a complete response to radiotherapy plus ipilimumab.

This chain uses TRBV6-1 with TRBJ1-6, with TRBD1 identical over 11 bases. The CDR3 has 15 residues. CDR1 MNHNS and CDR2 SASEGT come from the germline V gene. V trimming: 4 bases; J trimming: 9 bases; junction bases outside the gene matches: 5. CDR3 DNA: TGTGCCAGCAGTGGCGGGACAGGGGGTCGTTCACCCCTCCACTTT. Protein product: CASSGGTGGRSPLHF.

The chain employs TRBV2 and TRBJ2-5; 9 bases are shared with TRBD1. The CDR3 is 15 amino acids. Unmatched junction bases numbered 8, after V lost 4 bases and J lost 5 bases. Per the germline V gene, CDR1 is SNHLY and CDR2 is FYNNEI. This chain's CDR3 is CASSGDGTGFETQYF. CDR3 DNA sequence: TGTGCCAGCAGTGGTGACGGGACAGGGTTTGAGACCCAGTACTTC.

This clone was observed a handful of times. The J gene is TRBJ2-1, the V gene TRBV5-4; 9 bases are shared with TRBD2. The CDR3 covers 16 residues. The ends lost 0 bases at V and 1 base at J; junction bases unmatched: 2. The germline gives CDR1 SGHNT, CDR2 YYREEE (reference sequence). The CDR3: CASSLVSGRSYNEQFF. The CDR3 DNA sequence: TGTGCCAGCAGCTTGGTTAGCGGGAGATCCTACAATGAGCAGTTCTTC.

This chain joins TRBV11-3 and TRBJ1-1; D call uncertain. V was trimmed by 5 bases and J by 0 bases, leaving 7 bases between them. From germline, CDR1 is SGHNT and CDR2 YENEEA. This CDR3 comprises 13 residues. CDR3 sequence (DNA): TGTGCCAGCAGCCCGGTGATGAACACTGAAGCTTTCTTT. It translates to CASSPVMNTEAFF.

Here the CDR3 reads CASSQAAGGPLEQYF. The CDR3 DNA sequence: TGCGCCAGCAGCCAAGCAGCGGGGGGACCGCTCGAGCAGTACTTC. V and J are TRBV4-1 and TRBJ2-7; 9 nucleotides line up with TRBD2. The CDR3 extends over 15 amino acids. The V gene's germline CDR1 is MGHRA and CDR2 YSYEKL. J was trimmed by 6 bases and V by 1 base; bases with no gene match: 7.

This chain connects TRBV9 to TRBJ1-3; D remains unclear. V lost 0 bases and J 1 base, leaving 8 bases between the germline ends. CDR3 length: 15 residues. Germline-derived CDR1 and CDR2 are SGDLS and YYNGEE. The CDR3 loop reads CASSVGGPSGNTIYF. CDR3 bases: TGTGCCAGCAGCGTAGGAGGGCCTTCTGGAAACACCATATATTTT. The variable domain in full, with the rest retrieved from reference TRBV9 and TRBJ1-3, is DSGVTQTPKHLITATGQRVTLRCSPRSGDLSVYWYQQSLDQGLQFLIQYYNGEERAKGNILERFSAQQFPDLHSELNLSSLELGDSALYFCASSVGGPSGNTIYFGEGSWLTVV.

CDR3 bases: TGTGCCAGCAGCTTAAGAGGGACAGGGGTAAACTACGAGCAGTACTTC. This encodes CASSLRGTGVNYEQYF. This chain uses TRBV7-9 with TRBJ2-7; 10 positions match TRBD1. V lost 2 bases, J lost 3 bases, and 7 bases stayed unmatched. CDR1 and CDR2 from the germline V gene are SEHNR and FQNEAQ (reference sequence). The CDR3 consists of 16 residues. Combining the CDR3 with reference TRBV7-9 and TRBJ2-7 gives the whole variable domain DTGVSQNPRHKITKRGQNVTFRCDPISEHNRLYWYRQTLGQGPEFLTYFQNEAQLEKSRLLSDRFSAERPKGSFSTLEIQRTEQGDSAMYLCASSLRGTGVNYEQYFGPGTRLTVT.

This rearrangement joins TRBV29-1 to TRBJ2-1; 7 bases align to TRBD2. V gave up 5 bases and J gave up 4 bases; unmatched junction bases: 8. The CDR3 covers 14 residues. The V gene's germline CDR1 is SQVTM and CDR2 ANQGSEA. The CDR3 sequence is CSVNRGLLYNEQFF. The CDR3 DNA is TGCAGCGTTAATAGGGGACTACTTTACAATGAGCAGTTCTTC.

V gene TRBV5-1 combines with J gene TRBJ2-2, with 10 bases matching TRBD1. The length of the CDR3 is 15 residues. The germline V gene encodes CDR1 SGHRS and CDR2 YFSETQ. V dropped 0 bases and J dropped 4; count of bases not matched to a gene: 0. In DNA, the CDR3 is TGCGCCAGCAGCTTGGGGACAGGGGGCACCGGGGAGCTGTTTTTT. It codes for CASSLGTGGTGELFF.

This clone was picked up one time. V is TRBV30 and J is TRBJ2-7; 10 bases are shared with TRBD2. The CDR3 has 16 amino acids. CDR1 and CDR2 from the germline V gene are GTSNPN and SVGIG (reference sequence). The trim removed 3 bases at V and 10 bases at J, leaving 18 bases unmatched. The CDR3: CAWSPGLAGALGGQYF. CDR3 sequence (DNA): TGTGCCTGGAGCCCGGGGCTAGCGGGGGCCCTAGGGGGACAGTACTTC.